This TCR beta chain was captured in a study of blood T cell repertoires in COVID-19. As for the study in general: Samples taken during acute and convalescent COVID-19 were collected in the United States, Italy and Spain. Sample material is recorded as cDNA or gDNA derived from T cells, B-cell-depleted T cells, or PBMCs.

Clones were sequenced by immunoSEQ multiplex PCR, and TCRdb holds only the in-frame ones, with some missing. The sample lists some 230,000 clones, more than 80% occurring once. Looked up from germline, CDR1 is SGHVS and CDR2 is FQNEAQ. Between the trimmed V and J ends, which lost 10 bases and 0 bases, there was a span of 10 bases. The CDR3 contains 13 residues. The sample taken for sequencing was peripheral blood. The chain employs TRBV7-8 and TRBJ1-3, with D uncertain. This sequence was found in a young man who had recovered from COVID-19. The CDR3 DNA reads TGTGCCACCGCGGGGTCCTCTGGAAACACCATATATTTT. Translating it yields CATAGSSGNTIYF.